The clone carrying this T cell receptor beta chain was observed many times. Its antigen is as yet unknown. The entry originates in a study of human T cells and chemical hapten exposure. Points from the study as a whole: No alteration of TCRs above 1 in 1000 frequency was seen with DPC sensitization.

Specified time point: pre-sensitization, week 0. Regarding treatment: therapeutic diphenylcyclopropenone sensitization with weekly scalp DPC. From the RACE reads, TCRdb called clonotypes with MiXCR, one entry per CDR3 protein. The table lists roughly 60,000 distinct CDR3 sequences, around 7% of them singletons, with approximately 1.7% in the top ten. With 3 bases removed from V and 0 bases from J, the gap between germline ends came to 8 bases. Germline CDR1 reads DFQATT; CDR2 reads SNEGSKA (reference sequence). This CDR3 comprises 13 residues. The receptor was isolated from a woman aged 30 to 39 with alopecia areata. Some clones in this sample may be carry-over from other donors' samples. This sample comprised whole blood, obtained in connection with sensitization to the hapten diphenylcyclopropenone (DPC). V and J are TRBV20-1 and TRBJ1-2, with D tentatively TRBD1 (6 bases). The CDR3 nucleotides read TGCAGTGCTAGGGACAGTCCTAACTATGGCTACACCTTC. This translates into CSARDSPNYGYTF.